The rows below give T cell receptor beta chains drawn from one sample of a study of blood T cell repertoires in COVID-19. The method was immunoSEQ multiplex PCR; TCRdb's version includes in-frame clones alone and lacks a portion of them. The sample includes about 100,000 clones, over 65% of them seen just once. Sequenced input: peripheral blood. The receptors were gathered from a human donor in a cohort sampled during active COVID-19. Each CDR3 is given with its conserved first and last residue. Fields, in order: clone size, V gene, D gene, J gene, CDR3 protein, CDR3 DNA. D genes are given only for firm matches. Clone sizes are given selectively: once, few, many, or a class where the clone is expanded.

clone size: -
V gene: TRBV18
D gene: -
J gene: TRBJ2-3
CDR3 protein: CASSQYNTDTQYF
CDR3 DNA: TGTGCCAGCTCCCAGTATAACACAGATACGCAGTATTTT

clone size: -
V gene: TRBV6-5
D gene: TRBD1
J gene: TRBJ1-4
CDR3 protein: CASRRAGTGDEKLFF
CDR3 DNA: TGTGCCAGCAGGCGGGCAGGGACAGGAGACGAAAAACTGTTTTTT

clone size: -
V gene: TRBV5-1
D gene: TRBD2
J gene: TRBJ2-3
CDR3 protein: CASSRGGGADTQYF
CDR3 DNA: TGCGCCAGCTCCCGGGGCGGGGGGGCAGATACGCAGTATTTT

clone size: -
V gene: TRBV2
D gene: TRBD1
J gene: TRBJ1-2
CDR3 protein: CASSTSPGGYGYTF
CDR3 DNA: TGTGCCAGCAGCACTTCACCAGGGGGCTATGGCTACACCTTC

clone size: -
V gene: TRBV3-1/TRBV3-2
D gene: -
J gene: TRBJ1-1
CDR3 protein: CASREGTNTPREAFF
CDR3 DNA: TGTGCCAGCAGGGAAGGGACAAATACCCCACGGGAAGCTTTCTTT

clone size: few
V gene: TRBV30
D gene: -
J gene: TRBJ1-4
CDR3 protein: CAWSVAGPGEKLFF
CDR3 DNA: TGTGCCTGGAGTGTTGCTGGGCCCGGTGAAAAACTGTTTTTT

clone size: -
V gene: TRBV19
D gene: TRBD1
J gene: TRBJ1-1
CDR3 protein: CASSYRDRGSEAFF
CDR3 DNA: TGTGCCAGTAGTTACCGGGACAGGGGATCTGAAGCTTTCTTT

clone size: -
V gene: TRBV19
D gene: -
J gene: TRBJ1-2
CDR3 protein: CASSIGESSGYTF
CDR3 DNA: TGTGCCAGTAGTATAGGAGAATCAAGTGGCTACACCTTC

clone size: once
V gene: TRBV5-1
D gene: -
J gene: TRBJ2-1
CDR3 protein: CASSAGQSSSYNEQFF
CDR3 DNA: TGCGCCAGCAGCGCGGGACAGTCGAGCTCCTACAATGAGCAGTTCTTC

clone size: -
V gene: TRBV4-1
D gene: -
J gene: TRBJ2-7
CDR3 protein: CASSQDWVEPYEQYF
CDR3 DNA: TGCGCCAGCAGCCAAGATTGGGTGGAGCCTTACGAGCAGTACTTC

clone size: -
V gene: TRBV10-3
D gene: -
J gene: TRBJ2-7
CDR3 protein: CAISEPGINEQYF
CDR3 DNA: TGTGCCATCAGTGAGCCCGGGATTAACGAGCAGTACTTC

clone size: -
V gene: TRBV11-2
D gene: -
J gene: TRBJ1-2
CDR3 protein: CASSLGVFQRAF
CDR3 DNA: TGTGCCAGCAGCTTAGGAGTCTTTCAACGGGCCTTC

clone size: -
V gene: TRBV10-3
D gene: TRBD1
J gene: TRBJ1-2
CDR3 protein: CAISESDRGSGYTF
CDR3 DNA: TGTGCCATCAGTGAGTCGGACAGGGGATCTGGCTACACCTTC

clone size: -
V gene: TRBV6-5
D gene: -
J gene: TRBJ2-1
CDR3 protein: CASRPQVEQFF
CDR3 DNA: TGTGCCAGCAGACCTCAGGTTGAGCAGTTCTTC

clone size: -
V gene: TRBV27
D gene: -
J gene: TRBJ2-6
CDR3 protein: CASSAQAAISGANVLTF
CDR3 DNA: TGTGCCAGCAGTGCCCAAGCGGCAATCTCTGGGGCCAACGTCCTGACTTTC

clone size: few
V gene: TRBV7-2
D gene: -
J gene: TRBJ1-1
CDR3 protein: CASSPWGGEAFF
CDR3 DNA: TGTGCCAGCAGCCCATGGGGCGGTGAAGCTTTCTTT

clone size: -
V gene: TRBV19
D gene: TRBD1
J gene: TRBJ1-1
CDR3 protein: CASSIRGQVNTEAFF
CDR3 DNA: TGTGCCAGTAGTATCCGGGGACAGGTGAACACTGAAGCTTTCTTT

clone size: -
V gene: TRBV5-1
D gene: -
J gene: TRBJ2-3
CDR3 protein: CASSFASTDTQYF
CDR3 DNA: TGCGCCAGCAGCTTTGCGAGCACAGATACGCAGTATTTT

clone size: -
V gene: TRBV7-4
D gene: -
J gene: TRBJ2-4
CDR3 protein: CASSLEMDSPSGGGKNIQYF
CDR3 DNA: TGTGCCAGCAGCTTAGAGATGGACAGCCCCTCGGGGGGTGGCAAAAACATTCAGTACTTC

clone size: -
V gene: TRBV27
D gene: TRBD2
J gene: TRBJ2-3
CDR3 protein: CASRWTSGSIKDTQYF
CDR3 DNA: TGTGCCAGCAGGTGGACTAGCGGGAGTATAAAAGATACGCAGTATTTT

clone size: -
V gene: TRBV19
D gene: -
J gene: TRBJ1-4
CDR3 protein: CASSISPATNEKLFF
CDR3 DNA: TGTGCCAGTAGTATTTCGCCGGCAACTAATGAAAAACTGTTTTTT

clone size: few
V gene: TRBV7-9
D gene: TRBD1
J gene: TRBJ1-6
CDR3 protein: CASSLGQVENSPLHF
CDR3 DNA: TGTGCCAGCAGCTTGGGACAGGTAGAAAATTCACCCCTCCACTTT

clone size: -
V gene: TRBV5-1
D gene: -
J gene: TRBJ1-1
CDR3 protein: CASSLDVGEAFF
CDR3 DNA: TGCGCCAGCAGCTTGGACGTCGGTGAAGCTTTCTTT

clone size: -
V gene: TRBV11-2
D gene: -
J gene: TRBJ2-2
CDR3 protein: CASRLREVNTGELFF
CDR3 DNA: TGTGCCAGCAGACTCAGGGAAGTTAACACCGGGGAGCTGTTTTTT

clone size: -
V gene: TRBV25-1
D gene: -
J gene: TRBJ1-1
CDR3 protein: CASSGFNRDFGAFF
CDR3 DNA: TGTGCCAGCAGTGGTTTTAACAGGGATTTTGGAGCTTTCTTT

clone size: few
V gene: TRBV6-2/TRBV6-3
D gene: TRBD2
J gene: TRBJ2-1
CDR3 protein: CASSPGLAGVNEQFF
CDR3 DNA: TGTGCCAGCAGCCCTGGACTAGCGGGAGTTAATGAGCAGTTCTTC

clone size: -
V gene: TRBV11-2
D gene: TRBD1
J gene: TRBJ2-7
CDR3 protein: CASSFGDRGNEQYF
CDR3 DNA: TGTGCCAGCAGCTTTGGGGACAGGGGAAACGAGCAGTACTTC

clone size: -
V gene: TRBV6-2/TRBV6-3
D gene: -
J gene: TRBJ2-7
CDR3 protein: CASSIRREQYF
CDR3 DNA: TGTGCCAGCAGTATTAGGCGGGAGCAGTACTTC

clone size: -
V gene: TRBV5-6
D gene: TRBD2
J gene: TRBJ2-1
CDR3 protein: CASSLARLASELRNEQFF
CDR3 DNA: TGTGCCAGCAGCTTGGCGCGACTAGCCAGCGAGCTGCGGAATGAGCAGTTCTTC

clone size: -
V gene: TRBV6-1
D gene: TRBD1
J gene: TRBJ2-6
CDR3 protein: CASSEQGALGANVLTF
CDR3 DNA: TGTGCCAGCAGTGAGCAGGGGGCGCTGGGGGCCAACGTCCTGACTTTC

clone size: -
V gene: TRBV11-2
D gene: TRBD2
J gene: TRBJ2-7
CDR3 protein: CASSPPTSGFSYEQYF
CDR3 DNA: TGTGCCAGCAGCCCCCCGACTAGCGGATTTTCCTACGAGCAGTACTTC